One and the same sample provided the 24 T cell receptor beta chains below, sequenced in a study of T cells in Graves' hyperthyroidism and ophthalmopathy. RNA transcripts yielded amplified TCR beta CDR3 regions. HTBI primers drove first-round RT-PCR of the TCR CDR3. MiXCR, applied by TCRdb to the multiplex PCR reads, yields one record per CDR3 protein. This sample has under 600,000 distinct CDR3 sequences, with 16% found just once. Sequencing was done on a sample of blood. These TCRs come from a woman in her 40s with Graves' ophthalmopathy.

The V call is TRBV30, the J call TRBJ2-7, with 7 nucleotides matching TRBD1. V trimming: 0 bases; J trimming: 3 bases; junction bases outside the gene matches: 8. The CDR3 is made up of 15 amino acids. Per germline, CDR1 GTSNPN and CDR2 SVGIG (reference sequence). The CDR3 here is CAWSVDDRAGYEQYF. CDR3 DNA sequence: TGTGCCTGGAGTGTCGATGACAGGGCTGGCTACGAGCAGTACTTC.

Ten or more counts support this clonotype. CDR3 DNA sequence: TGTGCCAGCAGCTTAGACAGGTTAGCCTCTGGAAACACCATATATTTT. It yields the protein CASSLDRLASGNTIYF. This chain links TRBV11-2 with TRBJ1-3; D remains unclear. The CDR3 covers 16 residues. V lost 0 bases, J lost 0 bases, and 9 bases lay in between. Germline values: CDR1 SGHAT, CDR2 FQNNGV.

Many counts were recorded for this clonotype. The chain employs TRBV5-1 and TRBJ1-4; 9 bases match TRBD1. Germline CDR1 is SGHRS and CDR2 is YFSETQ. CDR3 length equals 18 residues. V lost 1 base and J lost 0; bases outside the gene matches: 7. The DNA for the CDR3 is TGCGCCAGCAGCTTGTTGGCGGGACAGGGCCCAACTAATGAAAAACTGTTTTTT. Its translation is CASSLLAGQGPTNEKLFF.

This clonotype was seen at least ten times. The genes are TRBV10-3 and TRBJ2-3; D possibly matches TRBD1 or TRBD2 (6 bases each). The CDR3 is made up of 16 amino acids. Trimming shortened V by 9 bases and J by 0 bases, and 19 bases separated the two germline ends. CDR1 is ENHRY, CDR2 SYGVKD, per germline. The chain's CDR3 is CAMGGGGRTSTDTQYF. The CDR3 DNA reads as TGTGCCATGGGTGGAGGGGGGCGAACTAGCACAGATACGCAGTATTTT.

This clonotype was detected many times. The chain combines TRBV12-3 or TRBV12-4 with TRBJ2-5, with no clear D. Trimming removed 3 bases from V and 1 base from J, with 9 bases in between. The CDR3 runs to 14 residues. The CDR3 nucleotides read TGTGCCAGCAGTTTGTCGATCGCCCAAGAGACCCAGTACTTC. Protein: CASSLSIAQETQYF.

About this clonotype itself: A much larger clone differs by one base, so this may be a read error. The genes are TRBV20-1 and TRBJ2-1; TRBD2 matches at 7 bases. The J call is doubtful: the DNA matches TRBJ2-7 better. The germline V gene encodes CDR1 DFQATT and CDR2 SNEGSKA (reference sequence). The CDR3 runs to 15 residues. The CDR3 sequence: CSARIAGDSYNEQYF. In DNA, the CDR3 is TGCAGTGCTAGAATTGCGGGGGACTCCTACAATGAGCAGTACTTC.

This clonotype was detected a few times. CDR3 bases: TGCGCCAGCACTCAAACCGGGACAGGGGTTGGCTACACCTTC. This gives the protein CASTQTGTGVGYTF. The genes are TRBV5-1 and TRBJ1-2; 10 bases map to TRBD1. The CDR3 covers 14 residues. Germline loops: CDR1 SGHRS, CDR2 YFSETQ. With 6 bases clipped from V and 7 bases from J, the junction kept 9 bases outside the gene matches.

The chain uses TRBV12-3 or TRBV12-4 and TRBJ1-5; 8 bases are a match to TRBD1. The length of the CDR3 is 15 residues. V shed 6 bases, J shed 6 bases, and the junction held 10 bases outside the gene matches. The CDR3 nucleotides are TGTGCCAGCAGCCACGAGCAGGGGGCTCGTCAGCCCCAGCATTTT. This gives the protein CASSHEQGARQPQHF.

This clonotype was observed at least ten times. This sequence joins TRBV2 and TRBJ2-1, with 7 bases matching TRBD2. This CDR3 has 17 residues. V lost 2 bases, J lost 0 bases, and 7 bases stayed unmatched. Germline CDR1 SNHLY, CDR2 FYNNEI. In DNA, the CDR3 is TGTGCCAGCAGTGAAACCGCTAGCGGTTACTCCTACAATGAGCAGTTCTTC. It translates to CASSETASGYSYNEQFF.

This clonotype came up a few times. The chain has TRBV3-1 and TRBJ1-3, with a possible D match to TRBD1 (6 bases). The CDR3 length is 14 residues. Trimming stripped 1 base from V and 2 bases from J, with 6 bases between. CDR1 LGHDT and CDR2 YNNKEL come from the germline V gene (reference sequence). CDR3 coding DNA: TGTGCCAGCAGCCAAGCAGGGGCTGGAAACACCATATATTTT. Residues: CASSQAGAGNTIYF.

This clonotype was found many times. The genes are TRBV27 and TRBJ2-7; D may be TRBD1 or TRBD2 (5 bases each). Germline CDR1 and CDR2: MNHEY and SMNVEV (reference sequence). This CDR3 spans 14 amino acids. Trimming stripped 4 bases from V and 6 bases from J, with 16 bases between. The CDR3 loop is CASSSGTARSEQYF. CDR3 DNA: TGTGCCAGCAGTTCCGGGACGGCCCGGAGCGAGCAGTACTTC.

Ten or more counts support this clonotype. J is TRBJ1-2 and V is TRBV3-1; D unclear. Germline loops: CDR1 LGHDT, CDR2 YNNKEL (reference sequence). V was cut by 6 bases and J by 7 bases, with 30 bases left in between. This CDR3 comprises 18 residues. As DNA, the CDR3 is TGTGCCAGCAGAAAGCGTAGCGGTGGGCGTCAGAGCCAATCTGGCTACACCTTC. Translation: CASRKRSGGRQSQSGYTF.

This clonotype was seen ten or more times. This chain connects TRBV11-1 to TRBJ2-1, with D perhaps being TRBD1 or TRBD2 (6 bases each). The CDR3 covers 17 residues. V lost 0 bases and J 4 bases, leaving 16 bases between the germline ends. CDR1 and CDR2 from the germline V gene are SGHAT and FQDESV (reference sequence). The CDR3 is CASSLAQGGLLYNEQFF. DNA for the CDR3: TGTGCCAGCAGCTTAGCGCAAGGGGGACTGCTATACAATGAGCAGTTCTTC.

This clonotype came up a few times. CDR3 in DNA: TGTGCCAGCAGTTCGACAGGGAAGGAGAACACTGAAGCTTTCTTT. As protein: CASSSTGKENTEAFF. V and J are TRBV6-1 and TRBJ1-1; TRBD1 aligns across 7 bases. Germline V gene sequence: CDR1 MNHNS, CDR2 SASEGT. The CDR3 extends over 15 amino acids. V was clipped by 5 bases and J by 1 base; unmatched bases: 7.

V is TRBV12-3 or TRBV12-4 and J is TRBJ2-3; possible D gene TRBD2, 7 bases. The length of the CDR3 is 17 residues. V was trimmed by 6 bases and J by 6 bases, leaving 25 bases between them. CDR3 bases: TGTGCCAGCAGGCCCCGGGTGGGGGGGCTTTCATGGGATACGCAGTATTTT. Translated, it gives CASRPRVGGLSWDTQYF.

The sample holds many counts of this clonotype. J is TRBJ2-4 and V is TRBV20-1, with TRBD1 matching over 8 bases. The germline V gene encodes CDR1 DFQATT and CDR2 SNEGSKA (reference sequence). This CDR3 is 19 amino acids long. V trimming: 0 bases; J trimming: 1 base; junction bases outside the gene matches: 14. The CDR3 bases are TGCAGTGCTAGAGACACAACAATGAAGACAGGGGAGGCCAAAAACATTCAGTACTTC. Residues: CSARDTTMKTGEAKNIQYF.

This clonotype has ten or more counts. At one of its ends the junction is not consistent with the germline gene, which may arise from a read error. This sequence joins TRBV11-2 and TRBJ2-1; D may be TRBD2 (6 bases). CDR3 length equals 15 residues. Germline loops: CDR1 SGHAT, CDR2 FQNNGV. The CDR3 spells CASSPGRGSHNERFF. The CDR3 region has the DNA TGTGCCAGCAGCCCCGGGCGGGGAAGCCACAATGAGCGGTTCTTC.

In its sample, this clonotype was seen many times. The chain joins TRBV2 to TRBJ1-4; D remains unclear. Looked up from germline, CDR1 is SNHLY and CDR2 is FYNNEI. V lost 6 bases to trimming and J lost 0 bases, with 11 bases between them. This CDR3 has 15 residues. The chain's CDR3 is CASRKSPATNEKLFF. CDR3 nucleotides: TGTGCCAGCAGAAAATCACCCGCAACTAATGAAAAACTGTTTTTT. The variable domain in full, completed from reference TRBV2 and TRBJ1-4, reads EPEVTQTPSHQVTQMGQEVILRCVPISNHLYFYWYRQILGQKVEFLVSFYNNEISEKSEIFDDQFSVERPDGSNFTLKIRSTKLEDSAMYFCASRKSPATNEKLFFGSGTQLSVL.

The rearrangement uses TRBV4-1 and TRBJ1-3, with D perhaps matching TRBD1 (5 bases). In germline, CDR1 is MGHRA, CDR2 YSYEKL. This CDR3 region has 20 residues. V lost 4 bases and J 0 bases, leaving 25 bases between the germline ends. Here the CDR3 DNA reads TGCGCCAGCAGCCCCCGAGCGGGGGAATCATTTTATTCCTCTGGAAACACCATATATTTT. Its protein product is CASSPRAGESFYSSGNTIYF.

V and J are TRBV11-2 and TRBJ2-4; the D gene could be TRBD1 or TRBD2 (5 bases each). V dropped 2 bases and J dropped 1 base, with 15 bases sitting between them. The CDR3 is made up of 17 amino acids. Looked up from germline, CDR1 is SGHAT and CDR2 is FQNNGV. CDR3 sequence: CASSLLSVWGAKNIQYF. CDR3 nucleotide sequence: TGTGCCAGCAGCTTATTGAGTGTTTGGGGGGCCAAAAACATTCAGTACTTC.

This clonotype was seen a few times. The genes are TRBV7-9 and TRBJ2-1; no clear D. The CDR3 totals 14 residues. Germline V gives CDR1 SEHNR, CDR2 FQNEAQ (reference sequence). V was clipped by 0 bases and J by 13 bases, with 16 bases between them. CDR3 region: CASSLAPDRPPQFF. The DNA of the CDR3 is TGTGCCAGCAGCTTAGCCCCGGACCGGCCCCCTCAGTTCTTC.

In this sample, this clonotype turned up many times. The rearrangement joins TRBV18 to TRBJ1-1; TRBD1 aligns across 7 bases. The CDR3 has 11 amino acids. The junction had 4 bases not matched to a gene; V was cut back by 8 bases and J by 7 bases. Germline lookup yields CDR1 KGHSH and CDR2 LQKENI. This chain's CDR3 is CASTNRGEAFF. CDR3 sequence (DNA): TGTGCCAGCACGAACAGGGGTGAAGCTTTCTTT. The variable domain in full, completed from reference TRBV18 and TRBJ1-1, reads NAGVMQNPRHLVRRRGQEARLRCSPMKGHSHVYWYRQLPEEGLKFMVYLQKENIIDESGMPKERFSAEFPKEGPSILRIQQVVRGDSAAYFCASTNRGEAFFGQGTRLTVV.

This clonotype was recorded at least ten times. This chain joins TRBV20-1 and TRBJ2-5; D tentatively reads TRBD1 or TRBD2 (6 bases each). Looked up from germline, CDR1 is DFQATT and CDR2 is SNEGSKA (reference sequence). Trimming left V 6 bases short and J 2 bases short, with 22 bases between. The CDR3 loop spans 16 amino acids. The CDR3 is CSAGGGGRVGQETQYF. The CDR3 DNA reads as TGCAGTGCGGGAGGTGGGGGCAGGGTAGGACAAGAGACCCAGTACTTC.

V usage is TRBV20-1 and J usage is TRBJ2-7; TRBD2 agrees at 7 bases. This CDR3 spans 13 amino acids. Looked up from germline, CDR1 is DFQATT and CDR2 is SNEGSKA (reference sequence). J gave up 2 bases and V 5 bases, and 6 bases lay outside the gene matches. The CDR3 spells CSAWTSPPYEQYF. CDR3 nucleotide sequence: TGCAGTGCTTGGACTAGTCCTCCCTACGAGCAGTACTTC.